One and the same sample provided the 5 T cell receptor beta chains below, sequenced in a study of Tregs in tolerant kidney transplant recipients. Repertoires were generated with immunoSEQ multiplex PCR, while TCRdb's copy carries only in-frame clones and drops some. This table has about 15,000 clones, about 53% appearing once. These receptors lack a known antigen. After 6 days with irradiated graft donor PBMCs, CFSE-labeled recipient PBMCs were FACS-sorted. The input for sequencing was CD4+ T cells from blood cultured with allogeneic cells, taken before the transplant. Every receptor here comes from a human patient who received a combined kidney and bone marrow transplant.

This rearrangement joins TRBV5-1 to TRBJ2-2; D is perhaps TRBD1 (6 bases). Germline V gene lookup returns CDR1 SGHRS and CDR2 YFSETQ. The CDR3 spans 15 residues. V was trimmed by 4 bases and J by 1 base, leaving 11 bases between them. The CDR3 DNA is TGCGCCAGCAGCGGGCCGGGACAGAACACCGGGGAGCTGTTTTTT. This gives the protein CASSGPGQNTGELFF.

This chain joins TRBV7-9 and TRBJ2-1; a weak D match, TRBD2 (5 bases). Between the trimmed V and J ends, which lost 2 bases and 16 bases, there was a span of 15 bases. The length of the CDR3 is 12 residues. Looked up from germline, CDR1 is SEHNR and CDR2 is FQNEAQ (reference sequence). The CDR3 nucleotides read TGTGCCAGCAGCTTAAGTTTGGGGAGAGGATTCTTC. Encoded protein: CASSLSLGRGFF.

In this sample, this clone turned up once. This chain joins TRBV18 and TRBJ1-2; weak D call: TRBD1 (6 bases). Per the germline V gene, CDR1 is KGHSH and CDR2 is LQKENI. There are 13 residues in the CDR3. Trimming cost V 3 bases and J 4 bases, with 9 bases left between them. The CDR3 coding sequence is TGTGCCAGCTCACCGGAAGGGGGCTATGGCTACACCTTC. Translated: CASSPEGGYGYTF.

The CDR3 loop is CASTQIPGQGEAFF. The CDR3 DNA follows: TGTGCCAGCACCCAAATTCCGGGACAGGGAGAAGCTTTCTTT. This chain joins TRBV5-6 and TRBJ1-1, with TRBD1 matching 9 bases. V gave up 6 bases and J gave up 8 bases; unmatched junction bases: 11. The CDR3 covers 14 residues. Germline V gives CDR1 SGHDT, CDR2 YYEEEE.

The table lists this clone with a few counts. The V gene is TRBV10-3, the J gene TRBJ1-3; D ambiguous. Germline CDR1 and CDR2: ENHRY and SYGVKD. Trimming left V 2 bases short and J 2 bases short, with 7 bases between. The CDR3 loop spans 14 amino acids. Written as DNA, the CDR3 is TGTGCCATCAGTGAGGGTAACACTGGAAACACCATATATTTT. It translates to CAISEGNTGNTIYF.